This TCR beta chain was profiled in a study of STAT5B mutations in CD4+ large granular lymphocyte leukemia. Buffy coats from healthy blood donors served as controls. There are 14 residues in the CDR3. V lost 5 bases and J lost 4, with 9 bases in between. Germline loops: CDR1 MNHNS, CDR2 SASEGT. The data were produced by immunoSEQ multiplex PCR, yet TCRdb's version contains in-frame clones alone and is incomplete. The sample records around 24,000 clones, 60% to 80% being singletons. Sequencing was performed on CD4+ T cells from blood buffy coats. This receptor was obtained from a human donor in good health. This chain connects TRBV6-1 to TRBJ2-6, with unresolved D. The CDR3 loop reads CASSLRAGANVLTF. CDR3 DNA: TGTGCCAGCAGTTTAAGAGCGGGGGCCAACGTCCTGACTTTC.